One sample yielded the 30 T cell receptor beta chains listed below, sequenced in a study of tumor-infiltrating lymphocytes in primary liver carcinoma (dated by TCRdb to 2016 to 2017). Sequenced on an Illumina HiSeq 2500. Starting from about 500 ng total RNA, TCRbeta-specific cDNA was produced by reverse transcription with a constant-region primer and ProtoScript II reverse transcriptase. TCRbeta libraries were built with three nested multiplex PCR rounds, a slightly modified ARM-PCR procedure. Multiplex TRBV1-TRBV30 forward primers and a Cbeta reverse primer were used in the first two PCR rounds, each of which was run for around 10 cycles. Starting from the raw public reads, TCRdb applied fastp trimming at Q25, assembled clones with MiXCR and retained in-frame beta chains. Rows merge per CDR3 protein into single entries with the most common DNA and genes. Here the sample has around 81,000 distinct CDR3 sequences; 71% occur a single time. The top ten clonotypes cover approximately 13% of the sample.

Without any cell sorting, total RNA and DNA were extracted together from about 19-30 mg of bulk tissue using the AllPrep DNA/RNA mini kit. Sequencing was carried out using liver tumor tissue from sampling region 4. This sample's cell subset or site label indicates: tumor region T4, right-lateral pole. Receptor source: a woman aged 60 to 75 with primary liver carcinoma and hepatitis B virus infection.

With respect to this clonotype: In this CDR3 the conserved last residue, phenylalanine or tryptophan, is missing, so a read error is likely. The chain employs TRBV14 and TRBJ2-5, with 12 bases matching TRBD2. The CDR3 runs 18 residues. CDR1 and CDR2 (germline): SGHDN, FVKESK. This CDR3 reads CASSPKFGTSGQQETQYL. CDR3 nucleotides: TGCGCCAGCAGCCCAAAGTTCGGGACTAGCGGGCAACAAGAGACCCAGTACCTC.

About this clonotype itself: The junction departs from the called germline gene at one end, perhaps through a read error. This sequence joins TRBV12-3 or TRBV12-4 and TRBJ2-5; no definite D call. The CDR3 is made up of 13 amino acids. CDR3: CAGSTNNEETQYF. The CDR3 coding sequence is TGTGCCGGCAGTACCAATAACGAAGAGACCCAGTACTTC.

The CDR3 loop is CASSFGVLGEQYF. CDR3 sequence (DNA): TGTGCCAGCAGCTTCGGGGTTTTGGGCGAGCAGTACTTC. This rearrangement joins TRBV11-3 to TRBJ2-7; the D gene is possibly TRBD2 (5 bases). The V end lost 3 bases, the J end lost 6 bases, and 12 bases lay between the germline ends. Germline V gives CDR1 SGHNT, CDR2 YENEEA. The CDR3 loop spans 13 amino acids.

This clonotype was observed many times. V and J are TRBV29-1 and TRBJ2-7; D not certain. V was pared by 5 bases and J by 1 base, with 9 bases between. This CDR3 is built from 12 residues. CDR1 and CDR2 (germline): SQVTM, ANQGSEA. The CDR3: CSVKANSYEQYF. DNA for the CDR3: TGCAGCGTTAAGGCTAATTCCTACGAGCAGTACTTC.

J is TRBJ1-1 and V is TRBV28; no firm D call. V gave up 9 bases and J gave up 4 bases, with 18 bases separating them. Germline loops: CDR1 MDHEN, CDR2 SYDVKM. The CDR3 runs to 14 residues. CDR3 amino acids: CASMTGSLGTEAFF. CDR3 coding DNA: TGTGCCAGTATGACCGGCAGCCTGGGCACTGAAGCTTTCTTT.

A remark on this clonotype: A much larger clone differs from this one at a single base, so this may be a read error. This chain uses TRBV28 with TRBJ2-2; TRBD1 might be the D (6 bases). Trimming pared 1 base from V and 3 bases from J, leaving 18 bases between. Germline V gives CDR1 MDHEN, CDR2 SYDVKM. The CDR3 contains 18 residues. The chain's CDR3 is CASSLSFYRVGDTGELFF. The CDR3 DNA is TGTGCCAGCAGTTTATCTTTTTACAGGGTGGGAGACACCGGGGAGCTGTTTTTT. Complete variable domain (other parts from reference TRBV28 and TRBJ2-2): DVKVTQSSRYLVKRTGEKVFLECVQDMDHENMFWYRQDPGLGLRLIYFSYDVKMKEKGDIPEGYSVSREKKERFSLILESASTNQTSMYLCASSLSFYRVGDTGELFFGEGSRLTVL.

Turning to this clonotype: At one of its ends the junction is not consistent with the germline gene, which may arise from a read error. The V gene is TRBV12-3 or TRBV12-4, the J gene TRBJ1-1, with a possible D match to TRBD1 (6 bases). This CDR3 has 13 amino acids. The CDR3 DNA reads TGCGCCAGCAGGCAGGGGCTGGACACTGAAGCTTTCTTT. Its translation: CASRQGLDTEAFF.

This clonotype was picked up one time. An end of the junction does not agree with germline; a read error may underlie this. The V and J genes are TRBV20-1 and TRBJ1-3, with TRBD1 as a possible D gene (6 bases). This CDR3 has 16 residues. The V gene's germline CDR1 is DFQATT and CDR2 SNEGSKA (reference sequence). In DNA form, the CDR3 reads TGCAGTGCTAGAGGATCGGGGGGCGCGGGGGGAAGCACCATATATTTT. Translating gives CSARGSGGAGGSTIYF.

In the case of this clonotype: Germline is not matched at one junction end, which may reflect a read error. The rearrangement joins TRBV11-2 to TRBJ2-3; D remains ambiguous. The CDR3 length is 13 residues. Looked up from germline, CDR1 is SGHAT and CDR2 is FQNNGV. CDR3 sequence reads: CASNLDLGDTEYF. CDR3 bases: TGTGCCAGCAACTTAGATCTAGGAGATACGGAGTATTTT.

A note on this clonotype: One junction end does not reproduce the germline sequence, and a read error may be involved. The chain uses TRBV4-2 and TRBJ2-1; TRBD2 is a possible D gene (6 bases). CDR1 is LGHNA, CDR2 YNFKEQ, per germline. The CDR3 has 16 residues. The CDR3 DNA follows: TGTACCAGCAGCCAACCCGACCGGGAGCCCCGGGATGAGCAGTTCTTC. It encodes CTSSQPDREPRDEQFF.

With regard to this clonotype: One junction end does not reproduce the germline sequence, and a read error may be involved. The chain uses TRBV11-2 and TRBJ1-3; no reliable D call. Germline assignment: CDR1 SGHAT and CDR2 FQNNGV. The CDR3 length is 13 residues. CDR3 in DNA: TGCGCTAGCAGCTTACCACCTGGAAACACCATATATTTT. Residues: CASSLPPGNTIYF.

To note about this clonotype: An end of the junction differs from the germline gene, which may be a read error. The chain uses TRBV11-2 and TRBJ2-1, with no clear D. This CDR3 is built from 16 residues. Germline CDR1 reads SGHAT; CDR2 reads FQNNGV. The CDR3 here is CTSSLGRMSPYNEQFF. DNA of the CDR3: TGTACCAGCAGCTTAGGGCGGATGAGCCCCTACAATGAGCAGTTCTTC.

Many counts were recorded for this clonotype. The CDR3 DNA reads TGTGCCATCAGTGAGTCGACAGGGGGTCACCAAGAGACCCAGTACTTC. Its protein product is CAISESTGGHQETQYF. V and J are TRBV10-3 and TRBJ2-5; 9 positions match TRBD1. CDR1 ENHRY and CDR2 SYGVKD come from the germline V gene. With V trimmed by 0 bases and J by 0 bases, 2 bases remained unmatched. The CDR3 length is 16 residues.

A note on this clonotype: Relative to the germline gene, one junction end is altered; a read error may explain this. The CDR3 bases are TGTGCCAGCAGGGCGCGGGCCGGCTATGGCTTCACCTTC. Amino acid sequence: CASRARAGYGFTF. The chain carries TRBV6-5 and TRBJ1-2; D unclear. This CDR3 is built from 13 residues. CDR1 and CDR2 (germline): MNHEY, SVGAGI.

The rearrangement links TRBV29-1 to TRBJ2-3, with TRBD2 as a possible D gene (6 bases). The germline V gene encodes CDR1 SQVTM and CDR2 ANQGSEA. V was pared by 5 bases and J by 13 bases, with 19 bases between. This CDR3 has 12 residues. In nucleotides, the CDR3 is TGCAGCGTTAAGGCGGCTAGCGAACCAGAGTATTTT. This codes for CSVKAASEPEYF.

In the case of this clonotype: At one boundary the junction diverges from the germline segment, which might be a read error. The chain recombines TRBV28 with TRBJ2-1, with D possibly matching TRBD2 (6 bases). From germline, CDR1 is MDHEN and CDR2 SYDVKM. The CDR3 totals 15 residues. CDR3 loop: CACSSRQSRGNEQFF. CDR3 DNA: TGTGCCTGCAGTTCCCGACAGTCGCGGGGCAATGAGCAGTTCTTC.

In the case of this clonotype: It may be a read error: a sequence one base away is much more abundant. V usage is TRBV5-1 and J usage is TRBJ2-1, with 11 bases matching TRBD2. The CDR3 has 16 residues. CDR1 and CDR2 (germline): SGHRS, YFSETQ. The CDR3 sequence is CASSLTSGSSYNEQSF. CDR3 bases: TGCGCCAGCAGCTTGACTAGCGGGAGTTCCTACAATGAGCAGTCCTTC.

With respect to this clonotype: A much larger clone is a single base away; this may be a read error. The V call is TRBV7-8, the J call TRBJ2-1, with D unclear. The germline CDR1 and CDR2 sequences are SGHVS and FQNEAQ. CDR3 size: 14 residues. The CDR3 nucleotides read TGTGCCAGCAGCTTAGCCAACCACCGACCTAAGCATTTCTTC. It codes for CASSLANHRPKHFF.

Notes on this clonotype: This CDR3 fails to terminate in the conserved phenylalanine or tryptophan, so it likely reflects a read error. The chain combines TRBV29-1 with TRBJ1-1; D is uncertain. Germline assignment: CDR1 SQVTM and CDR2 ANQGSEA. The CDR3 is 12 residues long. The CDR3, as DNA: TGCAACGTTTGTGACGGACACACTGAAGCTTTCTTA. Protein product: CNVCDGHTEAFL.

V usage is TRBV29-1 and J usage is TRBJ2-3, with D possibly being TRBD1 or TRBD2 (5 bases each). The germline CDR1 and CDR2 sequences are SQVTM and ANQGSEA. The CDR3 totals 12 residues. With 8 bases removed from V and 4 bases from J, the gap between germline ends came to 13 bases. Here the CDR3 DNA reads TGCAGCTTGGGGGATAGCGCAGATACGCAGTATTTT. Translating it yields CSLGDSADTQYF.

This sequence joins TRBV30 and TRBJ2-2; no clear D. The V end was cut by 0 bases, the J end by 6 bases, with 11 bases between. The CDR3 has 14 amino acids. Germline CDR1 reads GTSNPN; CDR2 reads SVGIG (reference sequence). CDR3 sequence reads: CAWSVGLSAGELFF. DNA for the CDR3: TGTGCCTGGAGTGTAGGGCTATCTGCCGGGGAGCTGTTTTTT.

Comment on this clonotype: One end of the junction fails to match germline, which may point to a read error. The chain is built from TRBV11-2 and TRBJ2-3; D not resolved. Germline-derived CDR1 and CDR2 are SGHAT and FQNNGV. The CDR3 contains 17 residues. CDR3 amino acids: CASSLGELTYTSDTQYF. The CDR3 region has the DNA TGTGCCAGCAGCTTAGGGGAACTAACGTACACGTCAGATACGCAATATTTC.

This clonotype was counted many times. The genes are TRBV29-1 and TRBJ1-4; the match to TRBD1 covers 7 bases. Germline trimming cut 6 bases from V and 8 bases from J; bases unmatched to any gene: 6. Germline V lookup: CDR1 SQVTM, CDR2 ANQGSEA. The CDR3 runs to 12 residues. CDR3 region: CSVGQYGEKLFF. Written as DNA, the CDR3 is TGCAGCGTGGGACAGTATGGCGAAAAACTGTTTTTT.

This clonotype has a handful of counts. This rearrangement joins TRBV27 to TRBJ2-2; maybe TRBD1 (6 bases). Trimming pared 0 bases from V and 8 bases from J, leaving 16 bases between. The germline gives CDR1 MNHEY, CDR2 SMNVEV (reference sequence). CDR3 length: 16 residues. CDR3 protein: CASSLSPGRGVGELFF. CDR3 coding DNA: TGTGCCAGCAGTTTATCCCCGGGCAGGGGAGTAGGGGAGCTGTTTTTT.

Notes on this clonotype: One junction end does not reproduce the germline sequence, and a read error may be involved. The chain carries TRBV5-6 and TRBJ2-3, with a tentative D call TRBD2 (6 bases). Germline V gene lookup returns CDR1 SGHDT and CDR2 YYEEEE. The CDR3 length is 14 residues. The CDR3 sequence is CAGCRRAITDTQYF. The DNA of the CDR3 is TGTGCCGGCTGCCGGAGGGCGATTACAGATACACAGTATTTT.

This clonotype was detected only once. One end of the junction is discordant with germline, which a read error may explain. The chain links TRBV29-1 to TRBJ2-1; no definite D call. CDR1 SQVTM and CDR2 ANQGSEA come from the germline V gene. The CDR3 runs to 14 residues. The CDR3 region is CNVKPAGSSNEQFF. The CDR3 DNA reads TGCAACGTTAAACCGGCAGGATCCAGCAATGAGCAGTTCTTC.

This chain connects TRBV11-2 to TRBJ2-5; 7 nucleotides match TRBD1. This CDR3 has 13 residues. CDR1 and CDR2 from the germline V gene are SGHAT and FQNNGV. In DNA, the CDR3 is TGTGCTAACAGCAGGGACAGAGAAGAGACCCAGTACTTC. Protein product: CANSRDREETQYF.

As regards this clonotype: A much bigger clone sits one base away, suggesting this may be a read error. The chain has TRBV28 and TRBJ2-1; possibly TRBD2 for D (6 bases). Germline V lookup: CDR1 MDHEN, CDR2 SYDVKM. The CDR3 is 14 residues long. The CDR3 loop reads CASHTPGGFNEQLF. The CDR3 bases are TGTGCCAGCCATACCCCTGGGGGGTTCAATGAGCAGCTCTTC.

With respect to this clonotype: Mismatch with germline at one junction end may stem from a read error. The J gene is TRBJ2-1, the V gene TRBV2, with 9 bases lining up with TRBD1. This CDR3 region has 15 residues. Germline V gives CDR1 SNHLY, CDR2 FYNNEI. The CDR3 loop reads CAGSRGDRVLDEQFF. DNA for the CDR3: TGTGCCGGCAGTAGGGGGGACAGGGTACTGGATGAGCAGTTCTTC.

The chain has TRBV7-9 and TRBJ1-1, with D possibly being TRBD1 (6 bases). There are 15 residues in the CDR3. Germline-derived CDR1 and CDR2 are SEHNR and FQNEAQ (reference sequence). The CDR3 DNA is TGTTCCAACAGCTTAGGGGGGTCACAAAACACTGAAGCTTTCTTT. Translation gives CSNSLGGSQNTEAFF.